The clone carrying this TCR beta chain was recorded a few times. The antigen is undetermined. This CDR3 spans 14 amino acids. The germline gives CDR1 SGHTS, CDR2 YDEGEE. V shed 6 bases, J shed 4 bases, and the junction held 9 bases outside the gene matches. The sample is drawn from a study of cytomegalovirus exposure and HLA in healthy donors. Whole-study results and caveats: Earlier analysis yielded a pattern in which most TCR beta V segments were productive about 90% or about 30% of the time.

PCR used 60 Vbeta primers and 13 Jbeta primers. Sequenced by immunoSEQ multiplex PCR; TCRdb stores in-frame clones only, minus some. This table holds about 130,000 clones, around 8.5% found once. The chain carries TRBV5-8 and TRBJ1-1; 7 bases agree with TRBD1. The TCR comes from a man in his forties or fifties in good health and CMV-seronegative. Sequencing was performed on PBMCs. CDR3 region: CASIWVSGGTEAFF. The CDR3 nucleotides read TGTGCCAGCATCTGGGTCTCAGGGGGCACTGAAGCTTTCTTT.